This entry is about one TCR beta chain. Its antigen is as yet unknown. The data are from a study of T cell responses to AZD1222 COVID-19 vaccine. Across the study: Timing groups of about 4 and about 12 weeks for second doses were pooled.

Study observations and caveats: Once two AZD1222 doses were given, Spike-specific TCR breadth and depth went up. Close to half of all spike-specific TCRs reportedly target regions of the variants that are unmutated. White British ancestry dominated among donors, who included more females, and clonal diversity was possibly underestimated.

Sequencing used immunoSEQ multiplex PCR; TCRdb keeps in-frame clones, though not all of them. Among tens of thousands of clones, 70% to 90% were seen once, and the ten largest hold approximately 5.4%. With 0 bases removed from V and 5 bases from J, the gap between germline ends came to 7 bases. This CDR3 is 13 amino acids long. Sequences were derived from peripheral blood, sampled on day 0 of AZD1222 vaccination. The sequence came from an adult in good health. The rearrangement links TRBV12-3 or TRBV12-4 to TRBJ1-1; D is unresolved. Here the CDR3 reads CASSLAWGTEAFF. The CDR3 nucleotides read TGTGCCAGCAGTTTAGCCTGGGGTACTGAAGCTTTCTTT.